This T cell receptor beta chain was found in a study of T cells after yellow fever vaccination. Study-wide background: Any fraction with a low cell number was prepared using SMART-Seq v4 Ultra Low Input.

This clonotype came up a few times. Its antigen is unknown. Findings and caveats of the study: One caveat is that FACS-sorted repertoires could contain abundant clonotypes contaminating from the bulk population. Subsequent to the booster, the majority of primary-vaccination clones reappeared (96% CD4, 70% to 90% CD8).

The CDR3 has 14 residues. Germline loops: CDR1 SGHRS, CDR2 YFSETQ. V was pared by 2 bases and J by 4 bases, with 11 bases between. TCR cDNA, made by 5'RACE template switching, carried an added universal primer site and UMIs. TCRdb used MiXCR to reprocess the 5' RACE reads, holding one entry per CDR3 protein. The data show some 550,000 distinct CDR3 sequences, with over 15% seen just once and approximately 15% held by the top ten. This specimen consisted of PBMCs, obtained 15 days after the yellow fever booster vaccination. V and J are TRBV5-1 and TRBJ2-3; D is ambiguous. This receptor was obtained from a man younger than 45 who received the YFV17D yellow fever vaccine. CDR3 region: CASSLLTGADTQYF. The CDR3 bases are TGCGCCAGCAGCTTACTGACGGGCGCAGATACGCAGTATTTT.